The 21 T cell receptor beta chains below come from one sample, sequenced in a study of T cell repertoires in cytomegalovirus infection. Antigen specificity for these receptors is unknown. TCRdb processed the reads anew with MiXCR; each CDR3 protein has one entry. The sample lists a few hundred thousand distinct CDR3 sequences, approximately 40% occurring once. Sequencing used cultured PBMCs, obtained from culture after CMV antigen stimulation. All receptors come from a human donor in good health (CMV status not recorded). Some clones in this sample may be carry-over from other donors' samples.

V gene TRBV6-9 combines with J gene TRBJ1-1; no clear D gene. From germline, CDR1 is MNHGY and CDR2 SVAAGI. V was trimmed by 3 bases and J by 4 bases, leaving 12 bases between them. This CDR3 region has 14 residues. CDR3 sequence: CASSYEGRTTEAFF. In nucleotides, the CDR3 is TGTGCCAGCAGTTACGAGGGCAGGACCACTGAAGCTTTCTTT.

The chain couples TRBV7-2 to TRBJ2-1; D could derive from TRBD1 or TRBD2 (7 bases each). V lost 5 bases and J lost 13, with 18 bases in between. Looked up from germline, CDR1 is SGHTA and CDR2 is FQGNSA. The CDR3 sequence is 13 residues long. CDR3: CASSKAGGVDQFF. The CDR3 DNA sequence: TGTGCCAGCAGCAAGGCAGGGGGGGTAGATCAGTTCTTC.

This clonotype was seen a handful of times. The genes are TRBV19 and TRBJ2-1; the D is unclear. CDR1 and CDR2 (germline): LNHDA, SQIVND (reference sequence). The CDR3 is made up of 14 amino acids. Trimming shortened V by 10 bases and J by 9 bases, and 22 bases separated the two germline ends. CDR3 coding DNA: TGTGCCATTCCCCTTTCTTGGAGTCGCAGTGAGCAGTTCTTC. Amino acid sequence: CAIPLSWSRSEQFF.

This clonotype was observed once. This rearrangement joins TRBV6-1 to TRBJ2-1, with a possible D match to TRBD2 (5 bases). V lost 5 bases, J lost 3 bases, and 14 bases lay in between. CDR3 length: 15 amino acids. Germline CDR1 reads MNHNS; CDR2 reads SASEGT. CDR3 nucleotides: TGTGCCAGCAGTTCCTGGGCAAGCGGCTACAATGAGCAGTTCTTC. This codes for CASSSWASGYNEQFF.

The J gene is TRBJ1-1, the V gene TRBV6-1; the match to TRBD1 covers 7 bases. The trim removed 4 bases at V and 1 base at J, leaving 0 bases unmatched. Germline-derived CDR1 and CDR2 are MNHNS and SASEGT. There are 13 residues in the CDR3. DNA for the CDR3: TGTGCCAGCAGTGGACAGGGGAACACTGAAGCTTTCTTT. Translated: CASSGQGNTEAFF.

V gene TRBV6-6 combines with J gene TRBJ2-5; tentatively, D is TRBD1 (6 bases). The CDR3 totals 13 residues. Trimming shortened V by 5 bases and J by 2 bases, and 9 bases separated the two germline ends. Germline V gene sequence: CDR1 MNHNY, CDR2 SVGAGI (reference sequence). CDR3 DNA: TGTGCCAGCAGTGCAGGGACACAAGAGACCCAGTACTTC. As protein: CASSAGTQETQYF.

The table lists this clonotype with a count of one. The J gene is TRBJ1-6, the V gene TRBV18; D possibly corresponds to TRBD1 (5 bases). CDR1 is KGHSH, CDR2 LQKENI, per germline. Between the trimmed V and J ends, which lost 3 bases and 10 bases, there was a span of 10 bases. There are 13 residues in the CDR3. The CDR3, as DNA: TGTGCCAGCTCACCCTCAGGGAACTCACCCCTCCACTTT. Translation gives CASSPSGNSPLHF.

This chain connects TRBV7-2 to TRBJ2-1; TRBD2 might be the D (6 bases). Germline V lookup: CDR1 SGHTA, CDR2 FQGNSA. Trimming stripped 6 bases from V and 7 bases from J, with 13 bases between. This CDR3 region has 13 residues. Here the CDR3 DNA reads TGTGCCAGCAGTTTCCTAGCGCGTAATGAGCAGTTCTTC. As protein: CASSFLARNEQFF.

The rearrangement links TRBV7-8 to TRBJ2-2; D unclear. The germline V gene has CDR1 SGHVS and CDR2 FQNEAQ. The CDR3 is 15 residues long. V was pared by 1 base and J by 2 bases, with 8 bases between. CDR3: CASSLEVFNTGELFF. The CDR3 DNA is TGTGCCAGCAGCTTAGAGGTCTTCAACACCGGGGAGCTGTTTTTT.

The CDR3 DNA reads TGTGCCAGCAACTCGGGCCGGAACACCATATATTTT. Protein sequence: CASNSGRNTIYF. The V gene is TRBV7-4, the J gene TRBJ1-3; unclear D gene. The CDR3 runs to 12 residues. V shed 7 bases and J shed 7 bases, with 11 bases lying between them. Germline V gene sequence: CDR1 SGHVT, CDR2 SQSDAQ.

This clonotype was seen only a few times. This sequence joins TRBV6-2 or TRBV6-3 and TRBJ2-1; D not certain. The germline V and J ends were trimmed by 4 bases and 8 bases, with 9 bases remaining between them. CDR3 length equals 12 residues. Germline V lookup: CDR1 MNHEY, CDR2 SVGEGT. This CDR3 is CASSFSRYEQFF. In DNA, the CDR3 is TGTGCCAGCAGTTTCTCCCGGTATGAGCAGTTCTTC.

This chain joins TRBV7-2 and TRBJ2-5, with D perhaps being TRBD1 or TRBD2 (6 bases each). V was shortened by 2 bases and J by 7 bases, with 11 bases between the two germline ends. Germline-derived CDR1 and CDR2 are SGHTA and FQGNSA. This CDR3 is 13 amino acids long. CDR3 sequence (DNA): TGTGCCAGCAGCTTAACAGGGCGGGGGACCCAGTACTTC. This gives the protein CASSLTGRGTQYF.

This clonotype has only a few counts. The genes are TRBV15 and TRBJ1-2, with TRBD1 as a possible D gene (5 bases). The germline CDR1 and CDR2 sequences are LNHNV and YYDKDF (reference sequence). The CDR3 contains 15 residues. V was cut by 0 bases and J by 4 bases, with 12 bases left in between. The CDR3: CATSRERGSGYGYTF. Written as DNA, the CDR3 is TGTGCCACCAGCAGAGAGAGGGGATCGGGCTATGGCTACACCTTC. Full variable domain (outside the CDR3, taken from reference TRBV15 and TRBJ1-2): DAMVIQNPRYQVTQFGKPVTLSCSQTLNHNVMYWYQQKSSQAPKLLFHYYDKDFNNEADTPDNFQSRRPNTSFCFLDIRSPGLGDTAMYLCATSRERGSGYGYTFGSGTRLTVV.

This clonotype was observed at least ten times. In nucleotides, the CDR3 is TGTGCCAGCAGCTTAAGCGGGACAGGGGAAGAGACCCAGTACTTC. It translates to CASSLSGTGEETQYF. The rearrangement links TRBV7-2 to TRBJ2-5, with TRBD1 identical over 10 bases. Germline CDR1 and CDR2: SGHTA and FQGNSA. V was clipped by 2 bases and J by 3 bases; unmatched bases: 3. The CDR3 contains 15 residues.

This clonotype showed up just a few times. The chain has TRBV4-1 and TRBJ1-1, with D possibly matching TRBD1 (5 bases). The germline gives CDR1 MGHRA, CDR2 YSYEKL. V was pared by 2 bases and J by 1 base, with 20 bases between. CDR3 length: 18 amino acids. The chain's CDR3 is CASSQTLLVAGSNTEAFF. The CDR3 DNA follows: TGCGCCAGCAGCCAAACCCTCCTTGTCGCAGGGTCGAACACTGAAGCTTTCTTT.

J is TRBJ2-1 and V is TRBV7-8; D is possibly TRBD1 or TRBD2 (5 bases each). CDR1 and CDR2 from the germline V gene are SGHVS and FQNEAQ. The CDR3 is made up of 14 amino acids. V dropped 6 bases and J dropped 3 bases, with 12 bases sitting between them. CDR3 nucleotides: TGTGCCAGCAGAGCCGGGACCGACTACAATGAGCAGTTCTTC. It encodes CASRAGTDYNEQFF.

The chain joins TRBV20-1 to TRBJ2-7; 12 bases are a match to TRBD2. In germline, CDR1 is DFQATT, CDR2 SNEGSKA (reference sequence). V gave up 1 base and J gave up 5 bases; unmatched junction bases: 3. The CDR3 totals 14 residues. The CDR3 is CSARGLAGANEQYF. The CDR3 DNA reads TGCAGTGCTAGAGGACTAGCGGGAGCGAACGAGCAGTACTTC.

This chain connects TRBV3-1 to TRBJ2-2; 7 bases match TRBD1. Germline-derived CDR1 and CDR2 are LGHDT and YNNKEL (reference sequence). J lost 6 bases, V lost 3 bases, and 7 bases had no gene match. The CDR3 is 15 residues long. The CDR3 DNA sequence: TGTGCCAGCAGCCATACAGGGGTGGATTCCGGGGAGCTGTTTTTT. It yields the protein CASSHTGVDSGELFF. Full variable domain (missing parts from reference TRBV3-1 and TRBJ2-2): DTAVSQTPKYLVTQMGNDKSIKCEQNLGHDTMYWYKQDSKKFLKIMFSYNNKELIINETVPNRFSPKSPDKAHLNLHINSLELGDSAVYFCASSHTGVDSGELFFGEGSRLTVL.

The CDR3 DNA reads as TGTGCCACCAGGACGCAGGGGGCCATCGATCAGCCCCAGCATTTT. Translation: CATRTQGAIDQPQHF. The rearrangement links TRBV24-1 to TRBJ1-5, with 8 bases identical to TRBD1. Looked up from germline, CDR1 is KGHDR and CDR2 is SFDVKD. V was pared by 7 bases and J by 5 bases, with 9 bases of the junction left unmatched. CDR3 size: 15 residues.

The chain employs TRBV5-1 and TRBJ1-1; TRBD1 aligns across 8 bases. Germline values: CDR1 SGHRS, CDR2 YFSETQ. The CDR3 runs to 15 residues. J was trimmed by 4 bases and V by 3 bases; bases with no gene match: 8. CDR3 loop: CASSSQGVGLTEAFF. The CDR3 DNA reads as TGCGCCAGCAGCTCACAGGGGGTCGGTCTCACTGAAGCTTTCTTT.

This clonotype was recorded at least ten times. This rearrangement joins TRBV12-3 or TRBV12-4 to TRBJ1-1; no firm D call. V lost 3 bases to trimming and J lost 4 bases, with 3 bases between them. The CDR3 loop spans 11 amino acids. CDR3 region: CASSLATEAFF. As DNA, the CDR3 is TGTGCCAGCAGTTTGGCCACTGAAGCTTTCTTT.